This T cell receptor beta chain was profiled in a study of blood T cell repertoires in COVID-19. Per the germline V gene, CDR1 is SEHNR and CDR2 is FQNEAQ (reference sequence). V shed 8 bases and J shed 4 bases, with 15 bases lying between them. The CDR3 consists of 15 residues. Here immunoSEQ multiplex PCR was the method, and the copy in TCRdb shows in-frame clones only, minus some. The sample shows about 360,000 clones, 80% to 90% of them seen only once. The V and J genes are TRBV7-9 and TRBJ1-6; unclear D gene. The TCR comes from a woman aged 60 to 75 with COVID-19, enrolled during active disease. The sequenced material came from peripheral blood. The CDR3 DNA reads TGTGCCAGCTCGCAGGCAGAGGGTTATAATTCACCCCTCCACTTT. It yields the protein CASSQAEGYNSPLHF.